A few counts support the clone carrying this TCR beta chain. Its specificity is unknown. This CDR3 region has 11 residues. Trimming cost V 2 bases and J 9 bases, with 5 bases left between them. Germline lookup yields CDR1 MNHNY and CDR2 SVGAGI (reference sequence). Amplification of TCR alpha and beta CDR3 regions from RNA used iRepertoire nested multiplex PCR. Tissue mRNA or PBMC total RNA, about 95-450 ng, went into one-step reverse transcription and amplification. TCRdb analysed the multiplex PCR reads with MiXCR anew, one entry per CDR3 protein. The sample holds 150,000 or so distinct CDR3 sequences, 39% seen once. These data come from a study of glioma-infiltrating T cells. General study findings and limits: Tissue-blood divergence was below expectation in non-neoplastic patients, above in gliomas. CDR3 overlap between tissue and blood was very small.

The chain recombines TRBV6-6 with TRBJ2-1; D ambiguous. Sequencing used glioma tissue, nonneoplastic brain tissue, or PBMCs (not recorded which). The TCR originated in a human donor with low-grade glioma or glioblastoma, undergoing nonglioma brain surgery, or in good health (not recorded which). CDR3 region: CASSYNVEQFF. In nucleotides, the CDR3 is TGTGCCAGCAGTTACAACGTTGAGCAGTTCTTC.